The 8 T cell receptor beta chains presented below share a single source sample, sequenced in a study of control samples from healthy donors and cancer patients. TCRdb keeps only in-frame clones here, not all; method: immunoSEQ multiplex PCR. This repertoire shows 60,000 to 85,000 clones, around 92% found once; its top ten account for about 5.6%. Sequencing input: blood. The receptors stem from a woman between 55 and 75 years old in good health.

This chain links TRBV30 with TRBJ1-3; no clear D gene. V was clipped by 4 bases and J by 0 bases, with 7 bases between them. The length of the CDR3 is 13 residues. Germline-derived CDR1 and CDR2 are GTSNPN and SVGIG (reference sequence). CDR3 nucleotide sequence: TGTGCCTGGAACAGAGTCTCTGGAAACACCATATATTTT. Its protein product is CAWNRVSGNTIYF.

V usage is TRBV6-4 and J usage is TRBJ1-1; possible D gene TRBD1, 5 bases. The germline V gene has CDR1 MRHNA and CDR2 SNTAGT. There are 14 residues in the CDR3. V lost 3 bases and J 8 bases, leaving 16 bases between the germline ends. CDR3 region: CASSEGAENGEAFF. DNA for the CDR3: TGTGCCAGCAGTGAAGGGGCCGAGAATGGGGAAGCTTTCTTT.

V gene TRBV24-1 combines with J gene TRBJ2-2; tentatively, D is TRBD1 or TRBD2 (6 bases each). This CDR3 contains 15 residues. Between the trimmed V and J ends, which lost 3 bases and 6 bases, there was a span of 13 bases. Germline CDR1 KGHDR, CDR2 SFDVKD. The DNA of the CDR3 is TGTGCCACCAGTGATCCGGGGGACATATCCGGGGAGCTGTTTTTT. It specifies CATSDPGDISGELFF.

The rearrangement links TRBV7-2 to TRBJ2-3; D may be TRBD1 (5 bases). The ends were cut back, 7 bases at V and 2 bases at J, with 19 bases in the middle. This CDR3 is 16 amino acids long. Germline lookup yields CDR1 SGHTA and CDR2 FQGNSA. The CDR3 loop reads CASTLWPDSTTDTQYF. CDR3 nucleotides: TGTGCCAGCACCCTATGGCCTGACAGTACCACAGATACGCAGTATTTT.

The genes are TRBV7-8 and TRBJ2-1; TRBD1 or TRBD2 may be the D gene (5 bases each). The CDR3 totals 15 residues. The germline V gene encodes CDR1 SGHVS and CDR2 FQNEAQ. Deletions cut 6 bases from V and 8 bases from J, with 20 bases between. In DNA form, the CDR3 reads TGTGCCAGCAGTCAGAGGGGTCCAGCGCTTGATGAGCAGTTCTTC. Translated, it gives CASSQRGPALDEQFF.

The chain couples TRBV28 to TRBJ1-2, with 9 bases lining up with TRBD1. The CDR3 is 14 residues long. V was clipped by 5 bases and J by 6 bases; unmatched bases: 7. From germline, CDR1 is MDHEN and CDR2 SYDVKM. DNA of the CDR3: TGTGCCAGCAGTCCACCCCGGGACAGGGATGGCTACACCTTC. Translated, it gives CASSPPRDRDGYTF.

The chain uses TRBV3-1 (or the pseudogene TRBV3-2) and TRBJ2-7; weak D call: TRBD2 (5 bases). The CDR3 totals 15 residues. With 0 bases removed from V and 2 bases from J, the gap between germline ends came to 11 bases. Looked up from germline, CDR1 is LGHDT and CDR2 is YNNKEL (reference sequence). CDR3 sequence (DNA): TGTGCCAGCAGCCAAGACGCCAGCGGACCCTACGAGCAGTACTTC. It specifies CASSQDASGPYEQYF.

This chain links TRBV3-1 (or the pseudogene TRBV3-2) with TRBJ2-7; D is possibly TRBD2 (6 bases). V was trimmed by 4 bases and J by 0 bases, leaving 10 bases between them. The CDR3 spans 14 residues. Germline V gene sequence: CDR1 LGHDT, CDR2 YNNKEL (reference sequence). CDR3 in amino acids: CASSPTGSSYEQYF. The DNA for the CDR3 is TGTGCCAGCAGCCCTACCGGGAGCTCCTACGAGCAGTACTTC.